These T cell receptor beta chains were read from a single sample in a study of blood T cell repertoires in COVID-19. Data came from immunoSEQ multiplex PCR; TCRdb stores just in-frame clones and leaves some out. The repertoire holds about 150,000 clones, with 80% to 90% as singletons. Sequenced input: PBMCs or T cells enriched from blood (not recorded which). Receptor source: a man aged 50-59 years who had recovered from COVID-19. Both conserved end residues are part of each CDR3. A D gene is named only where the DNA matches it firmly. Expanded clones are given a class, and other clones once, few, many or no size at all.

J: TRBJ1-1; D: TRBD1; size: -; V: TRBV3-1/TRBV3-2; DNA: TGTGCCAGCAGCCAAGTGCAGGGGGGGAACACTGAAGCTTTCTTT; CDR3: CASSQVQGGNTEAFF
J: TRBJ1-5; D: -; size: -; V: TRBV19; DNA: TGTGCCAGTAGTATACAGGCAGGGCTGAGCAATCAGCCCCAGCATTTT; CDR3: CASSIQAGLSNQPQHF
J: TRBJ1-6; D: TRBD1; size: -; V: TRBV5-1; DNA: TGCGCCAGCAGCCCCGAGGACAGGTCTTCACCCCTCCACTTT; CDR3: CASSPEDRSSPLHF
J: TRBJ2-1; D: -; size: once; V: TRBV5-6; DNA: TGTGCCAGCAGCCAATTTAATGAGCAGTTCTTC; CDR3: CASSQFNEQFF
J: TRBJ2-1; D: -; size: -; V: TRBV7-2; DNA: TGTGCCAGCAGCTTAGTAATAGGGGACAATGAGCAGTTCTTC; CDR3: CASSLVIGDNEQFF
J: TRBJ1-1; D: -; size: -; V: TRBV3-1/TRBV3-2; DNA: TGTGCCAGCAGCCGGGTCCAGGGGAGCACTGAAGCTTTCTTT; CDR3: CASSRVQGSTEAFF
J: TRBJ2-1; D: TRBD1; size: -; V: TRBV7-9; DNA: TGTGCCAGCAGCGGGGACAGGGAAAAGGGCAATGAGCAGTTCTTC; CDR3: CASSGDREKGNEQFF
J: TRBJ1-2; D: TRBD1; size: -; V: TRBV3-1/TRBV3-2; DNA: TGTGCCAGCAGCTCGGAGGACAGGGGATGGTATGGCTACACCTTC; CDR3: CASSSEDRGWYGYTF
J: TRBJ1-2; D: -; size: -; V: TRBV7-8; DNA: TGTGCCAGCAGCTCCATGGTCCTAACTAACTATGGCTACACCTTC; CDR3: CASSSMVLTNYGYTF
J: TRBJ1-6; D: -; size: many; V: TRBV4-1; DNA: TGCGCCAGCAGCCAAGTTTTAGCCAGGGATTCACCCCTCCACTTT; CDR3: CASSQVLARDSPLHF
J: TRBJ1-5; D: TRBD1; size: -; V: TRBV19; DNA: TGTGCCAGTAGTTCCCGGGACAGGGTAGAGAATCAGCCCCAGCATTTT; CDR3: CASSSRDRVENQPQHF
J: TRBJ1-2; D: -; size: -; V: TRBV3-1/TRBV3-2; DNA: TGTGCCAGCAGCCCTAGCCCCACAGGGAATTCGGGCTACACCTTC; CDR3: CASSPSPTGNSGYTF
J: TRBJ1-1; D: -; size: -; V: TRBV18; DNA: TGTGCCAGCTCACCGCGATGGGGGGTGAACACTGAAGCTTTCTTT; CDR3: CASSPRWGVNTEAFF
J: TRBJ2-5; D: TRBD2; size: few; V: TRBV9; DNA: TGTGCCAGCAGCGAGGGGCAACCTGGGACTACCCAAGAGACCCAGTACTTC; CDR3: CASSEGQPGTTQETQYF
J: TRBJ2-1; D: TRBD2; size: -; V: TRBV6-2/TRBV6-3; DNA: TGTGCCAGCACTTATGGGGGGGGGAACTCCTACAATGAGCAGTTCTTC; CDR3: CASTYGGGNSYNEQFF
J: TRBJ1-3; D: -; size: many; V: TRBV7-9; DNA: TGTGCCAGCAGCTTCACTGGAAACACCATATATTTT; CDR3: CASSFTGNTIYF
J: TRBJ1-6; D: -; size: -; V: TRBV6-1; DNA: TGTGCCAGCAGTGAAGGGGCAGTCCGGAATTCACCCCTCCACTTT; CDR3: CASSEGAVRNSPLHF
J: TRBJ2-1; D: -; size: -; V: TRBV10-3; DNA: TGTGCCATCAGTGAGCGAGAATACAATGAGCAGTTCTTC; CDR3: CAISEREYNEQFF
J: TRBJ1-2; D: -; size: -; V: TRBV18; DNA: TGTGCCAGCTCACCACGTACGCGGGATGGCTACACCTTC; CDR3: CASSPRTRDGYTF
J: TRBJ2-5; D: TRBD1; size: -; V: TRBV11-3; DNA: TGTGCCAGCAGCCCCGGACAGGGTGAATCAGAGACCCAGTACTTC; CDR3: CASSPGQGESETQYF
J: TRBJ1-2; D: -; size: once; V: TRBV7-8; DNA: TGTGCCAGCAGCCAGCAGGGGAAACGGGTCAACGGCTACACCTTC; CDR3: CASSQQGKRVNGYTF
J: TRBJ2-7; D: TRBD1; size: -; V: TRBV5-6; DNA: TGTGCCAGCAGTTTGACAGGGTTCATCTACGAGCAGTACTTC; CDR3: CASSLTGFIYEQYF
J: TRBJ1-5; D: -; size: -; V: TRBV20-1; DNA: TGCAGTGCTAGTTCCGGGGTCAATCAGCCCCAGCATTTT; CDR3: CSASSGVNQPQHF
J: TRBJ2-1; D: -; size: -; V: TRBV4-2; DNA: TGTGCCAGCAGCCAAGTCTTGTCCGGCCGGGATGAGCAGTTCTTC; CDR3: CASSQVLSGRDEQFF
J: TRBJ1-6; D: -; size: once; V: TRBV4-1; DNA: TGCGCCAGCAGCCAAGAAGAGTCGATCTTGACTCCTCTCCACTTT; CDR3: CASSQEESILTPLHF
J: TRBJ1-1; D: TRBD1; size: -; V: TRBV20-1; DNA: TGCAGTGCTAGTGCCGGGACAGGGCTTTCGAACACTGAAGCTTTCTTT; CDR3: CSASAGTGLSNTEAFF
J: TRBJ2-1; D: -; size: once; V: TRBV6-2/TRBV6-3; DNA: TGTGCCAGCAGTTACTCGGTGGTAACGGGGGAGCAGTTCTTC; CDR3: CASSYSVVTGEQFF
J: TRBJ2-7; D: -; size: few; V: TRBV2; DNA: TGTGCCAGCAGTGTTGGAGGGGCTAGCTCCTACGAGCAGTACTTC; CDR3: CASSVGGASSYEQYF
J: TRBJ1-2; D: TRBD1; size: -; V: TRBV7-9; DNA: TGTGCCAGCAGCTACGGACAGGGGGCTGGGGGCTACACCTTC; CDR3: CASSYGQGAGGYTF
J: TRBJ1-1; D: -; size: once; V: TRBV7-9; DNA: TGTGCCAGCAGCCCCGGGCAGGGCCCTCTCGACGCTTTCTTT; CDR3: CASSPGQGPLDAFF
J: TRBJ2-2; D: TRBD2; size: -; V: TRBV7-2; DNA: TGTGCCAGCAGCCGTACTAGCGGGCCACCGCGGGGTACCGGGGAGCTGTTTTTT; CDR3: CASSRTSGPPRGTGELFF
J: TRBJ1-2; D: -; size: -; V: TRBV3-1/TRBV3-2; DNA: TGTGCCAGCAGCCAAGAGGAGGGCTATGGCTACACCTTC; CDR3: CASSQEEGYGYTF
J: TRBJ1-1; D: -; size: -; V: TRBV2; DNA: TGTGCCAGCAGTGTAAGAAAGATCATACAGACGAACACTGAAGCTTTCTTT; CDR3: CASSVRKIIQTNTEAFF
J: TRBJ1-6; D: -; size: once; V: TRBV9; DNA: TGTGCCAGCAGCGTAGAAATGGGCCCAGGGCGTAATTCACCCCTCCACTTT; CDR3: CASSVEMGPGRNSPLHF
J: TRBJ2-7; D: -; size: -; V: TRBV4-2; DNA: TGTGCCAGCAGCCAAGGTTCCGGACAGACCTACGAGCAGTACTTC; CDR3: CASSQGSGQTYEQYF
J: TRBJ1-1; D: -; size: -; V: TRBV18; DNA: TGTGCCAGCGGGGCTAGCACTGAAGCTTTCTTT; CDR3: CASGASTEAFF
J: TRBJ2-1; D: TRBD2; size: many; V: TRBV6-5; DNA: TGTGCCAGCAGCTCGAGCGGGGGCCTGAAAGAGCAGTTCTTC; CDR3: CASSSSGGLKEQFF
J: TRBJ2-1; D: -; size: -; V: TRBV14; DNA: TGTGCCAGCAGCCAAGGGGTAGGAGGTGAGCAGTTCTTC; CDR3: CASSQGVGGEQFF
J: TRBJ2-4; D: TRBD2; size: -; V: TRBV28; DNA: TGTGCCAGCAGTTCGCCCCGATCGACTAGACGGGGGGGAGTAAACATTCAGTACTTC; CDR3: CASSSPRSTRRGGVNIQYF
J: TRBJ2-5; D: TRBD2; size: once; V: TRBV9; DNA: TGTGCCAGCAGCCTAAGTCGGGGAGGGGAGACCCAGTACTTC; CDR3: CASSLSRGGETQYF
J: TRBJ2-5; D: TRBD2; size: -; V: TRBV5-4; DNA: TGTGCCAGCAGCTCGTATAGCGGGGCGGGAGAGACCCAGTACTTC; CDR3: CASSSYSGAGETQYF
J: TRBJ2-2; D: -; size: -; V: TRBV29-1; DNA: TGCAGCGTTGGGACACCGAACACCGGGGAGCTGTTTTTT; CDR3: CSVGTPNTGELFF
J: TRBJ2-7; D: TRBD2; size: -; V: TRBV4-1; DNA: TGCGCCAGCAGCGTGACTAGCGGGGAGACCTACGAGCAGTACTTC; CDR3: CASSVTSGETYEQYF
J: TRBJ2-3; D: -; size: few; V: TRBV12-5; DNA: TGTGCTAGTGGTAAACGAGGCGGGGCGAGCACAGATACGCAGTATTTT; CDR3: CASGKRGGASTDTQYF
J: TRBJ1-4; D: -; size: medium-sized; V: TRBV11-2; DNA: TGTGCCAGCCGACCAACCGAGGGAGAAAAACTGTTTTTT; CDR3: CASRPTEGEKLFF